This is a list of T cell receptor beta chains from one sample in a study of T cells in Graves' hyperthyroidism and ophthalmopathy. TCRdb fed the multiplex PCR reads into MiXCR, producing one record per CDR3 protein. This sample carries a few hundred thousand distinct CDR3 sequences, about a sixth of them seen once, and the ten largest clones take around 7%. The sample consisted of blood. These receptors all stem from a woman under 30 with Graves' hyperthyroidism. Both conserved end residues are part of each CDR3. The order of the fields is clone size, J gene, V gene, D gene, CDR3 protein, CDR3 DNA. D genes are given only for firm matches. Part of the rows lack a size; the others show once, few, many or a class for expanded clones.

>NA|TRBJ1-2|TRBV19|NA
CASSIVPGLNGYTF
TGTGCCAGTAGTATAGTCCCAGGATTGAATGGCTACACCTTC
>many|TRBJ2-7|TRBV2|NA
CASILDRALTYEQYF
NA
>NA|TRBJ1-2|TRBV30|NA
CAWSVLGTAGYTF
TGTGCCTGGAGTGTACTGGGGACTGCTGGCTACACCTTC
>NA|TRBJ2-3|TRBV9|NA
CASSVASARTDTQYF
TGTGCCAGCAGCGTAGCCTCCGCCCGCACAGATACGCAGTATTTT
>many|TRBJ1-4|TRBV10-3|NA
CAISESQVATNEKLFF
TGTGCCATCAGTGAGTCCCAGGTGGCAACTAATGAAAAACTGTTTTTT
>many|TRBJ1-3|TRBV3-1|NA
CASSKASPGDNLGNTIYF
TGTGCCAGCAGCAAAGCCTCTCCGGGGGACAATCTCGGAAACACCATATATTTT
>many|TRBJ2-1|TRBV5-1|TRBD2
CASSFLAGGPGEQFF
TGCGCCAGCAGCTTTCTAGCGGGAGGGCCGGGTGAGCAGTTCTTC
>many|TRBJ1-2|TRBV6-5|NA
CASSYSFRDLLYGYTF
TGTGCCAGCAGTTACTCCTTCCGGGACCTCCTCTATGGCTACACCTTC
>few|TRBJ1-5|TRBV12-3/TRBV12-4|TRBD1
CASSSGQGWPPQHF
TGTGCCAGCAGCTCCGGACAGGGCTGGCCGCCCCAGCATTTT
>many|TRBJ2-7|TRBV20-1|NA
CSAGGKAKYEQYF
TGCAGTGCGGGCGGGAAGGCTAAATACGAGCAGTACTTC
>many|TRBJ1-2|TRBV12-3/TRBV12-4|TRBD1
CASSSGTGDGYTF
TGTGCCAGCAGTTCGGGGACAGGGGATGGCTACACCTTC
>many|TRBJ2-1|TRBV24-1|TRBD2
CATSDGAGGLYNEQFF
TGTGCCACCAGTGATGGGGCGGGGGGCCTCTACAATGAGCAGTTCTTC
>many|TRBJ2-1|TRBV30|NA
CAWSEGGGNEQFF
TGTGCCTGGAGTGAGGGGGGAGGTAATGAGCAGTTCTTC
>few|TRBJ2-1|TRBV6-1|TRBD2
CASLRASGVYNEQFF
TGTGCCAGTTTAAGGGCTAGCGGGGTATACAATGAGCAGTTCTTC
>many|TRBJ2-1|TRBV24-1|NA
CATSEQGTSNEQFF
TGTGCCACCAGCGAGCAGGGAACGAGTAATGAGCAGTTCTTC
>many|TRBJ1-1|TRBV12-3/TRBV12-4|NA
CASSLTDGNEEAFF
TGTGCCAGCAGTTTAACTGACGGAAACGAAGAAGCTTTCTTT
>many|TRBJ1-4|TRBV20-1|TRBD1
CSASDRFGTGDEKLFF
TGCAGTGCTAGCGACCGGTTTGGGACAGGGGATGAAAAACTGTTTTTT
>NA|TRBJ1-6|TRBV14|NA
CASNTQGNSPLHF
TGTGCCAGCAATACTCAGGGAAATTCACCCCTCCACTTT
>many|TRBJ2-7|TRBV12-3/TRBV12-4|NA
CASSPRSVGSYEQYF
TGTGCCAGCAGTCCTAGATCTGTCGGGTCCTACGAGCAGTACTTC
>many|TRBJ2-1|TRBV28|TRBD2
CASSRSGVGDNEQFF
TGTGCCAGCAGTCGTAGCGGGGTAGGGGACAATGAGCAGTTCTTC
>NA|TRBJ1-6|TRBV18|NA
CASSPGPADSPLHF
TGTGCCAGCTCACCAGGGCCGGCCGACTCACCCCTCCACTTT
>NA|TRBJ2-1|TRBV20-1|TRBD2
CSATGLAGFNEQFF
TGCAGTGCTACGGGACTAGCGGGTTTCAATGAGCAGTTCTTC
>many|TRBJ2-1|TRBV12-3/TRBV12-4|TRBD2
CASRRTSEYNEQFF
TGTGCCAGCAGGCGGACTAGCGAATACAATGAGCAGTTCTTC
>few|TRBJ2-2|TRBV28|TRBD1
CASSLRDRAGTGELFF
TGTGCCAGCAGTTTAAGGGACAGGGCAGGCACCGGGGAGCTGTTTTTT
>NA|TRBJ2-7|TRBV3-1|NA
CASSYSGLTYEQYF
TGTGCCAGCAGCTATTCGGGACTGACCTACGAGCAGTACTTC
>many|TRBJ1-6|TRBV28|NA
CASSLTGHSPLHF
TGTGCCAGCAGCCTGACGGGACATTCACCCCTCCACTTT
>many|TRBJ2-3|TRBV12-5|TRBD1
CASGLAQGDSTDTQYF
TGTGCTAGTGGTTTGGCCCAGGGGGATAGCACAGATACGCAGTATTTT
>many|TRBJ2-2|TRBV12-3/TRBV12-4|TRBD2
CASSLGGRAVSGELFF
TGTGCCAGCAGTTTAGGGGGGAGGGCCGTTAGCGGGGAGCTGTTTTTT
>many|TRBJ2-1|TRBV20-1|NA
CSARGRQEQWPHNEQFF
TGCAGTGCTAGAGGCCGACAGGAACAATGGCCCCACAATGAGCAGTTCTTC
>many|TRBJ2-1|TRBV2|TRBD1
CASRDRALLNEQFF
TGTGCCAGCAGGGACAGGGCGCTACTCAATGAGCAGTTCTTC
>NA|TRBJ1-1|TRBV5-6|NA
CASSRGSWGTEAFF
TGTGCCAGCAGCCGGGGCAGCTGGGGCACTGAAGCTTTCTTT
>few|TRBJ1-6|TRBV6-5|NA
CVSSYSKNSPLHF
TGTGTCAGCAGTTACTCGAAAAATTCACCCCTCCACTTT
>NA|TRBJ2-6|TRBV7-9|NA
CASSLSICRACSGANVLTF
TGTGCCAGCAGCTTGTCGATTTGTAGGGCCTGCTCTGGGGCCAACGTCCTGACTTTC
>many|TRBJ1-6|TRBV28|TRBD1
CASNPRDRNSPLHF
TGTGCCAGCAATCCTAGGGACAGGAATTCACCCCTCCACTTT
>NA|TRBJ2-5|TRBV18|NA
CASSPVGSSQETQYF
TGTGCCAGCTCACCTGTTGGATCGTCCCAAGAGACCCAGTACTTC
>few|TRBJ2-3|TRBV20-1|TRBD1
CSARDGVGDRAGTDTQYF
TGCAGTGCTAGAGATGGTGTCGGAGACAGGGCAGGTACAGATACGCAGTATTTT
>many|TRBJ2-3|TRBV20-1|NA
CSARVGSTDTQYF
TGCAGTGCTAGAGTAGGCTCCACAGATACGCAGTATTTT
>NA|TRBJ1-2|TRBV4-1|NA
CASSQDFQGLNYGYTF
TGCGCCAGCAGCCAAGATTTTCAAGGCTTAAACTATGGCTACACCTTC
>many|TRBJ1-6|TRBV25-1|NA
CASSELSGSYYSPLHF
TGTGCCAGCAGTGAACTCTCAGGATCCTACTATTCACCCCTCCACTTT
>few|TRBJ2-1|TRBV20-1|TRBD1
CSARAGTGALNEQFF
TGCAGTGCTAGAGCCGGGACAGGGGCCCTCAATGAGCAGTTCTTC
>many|TRBJ2-3|TRBV9|NA
CASSVGYYPTTDTQYF
TGTGCCAGCAGCGTAGGATACTACCCCACCACAGATACGCAGTATTTT
>many|TRBJ1-1|TRBV12-3/TRBV12-4|NA
CASSFKVLNTEAFF
TGTGCCAGCAGTTTTAAGGTCCTGAACACTGAAGCTTTCTTT
>many|TRBJ2-5|TRBV2|TRBD1
CASTVTGTGGQETQYF
TGTGCCAGCACTGTGACCGGGACAGGGGGCCAAGAGACCCAGTACTTC
>NA|TRBJ2-2|TRBV5-4|NA
CASSSPGTGELFF
TGTGCCAGCAGCTCGCCGGGCACCGGGGAGCTGTTTTTT
>many|TRBJ2-1|TRBV7-3|TRBD2
CASSLGGVAGVNEQFF
TGTGCCAGCAGCTTAGGGGGAGTAGCGGGAGTCAATGAGCAGTTCTTC
>many|TRBJ1-3|TRBV20-1|NA
CSARSHAGGTTIYF
TGCAGTGCTAGGTCGCATGCCGGCGGGACGACCATATATTTT
>many|TRBJ2-7|TRBV7-2|TRBD2
CASSLGGLAGGEQYF
TGTGCCAGCAGCTTAGGGGGACTAGCGGGAGGGGAGCAGTACTTC
>many|TRBJ1-5|TRBV19|NA
CASSTPFHRAALNQPQHF
TGTGCCAGCAGCACACCTTTTCACAGGGCCGCCCTCAATCAGCCCCAGCATTTT
>many|TRBJ1-1|TRBV12-3/TRBV12-4|TRBD1
CASTPGGVDTEAFF
TGTGCCAGCACCCCAGGGGGGGTGGACACTGAAGCTTTCTTT
>many|TRBJ2-6|TRBV6-1|NA
CASSPITTSGANVLTF
TGTGCCAGCAGTCCTATTACCACCTCTGGGGCCAACGTCCTGACTTTC